A selection of T cell receptor beta chains follows, all from one sample in a study of shared clonotypes between healthy human individuals. Assay used: immunoSEQ multiplex PCR; TCRdb lists only in-frame clones, some missing. This sample carries some 470,000 clones, over 60% of them seen once, and the ten largest clones take roughly 13%. Source material: PBMCs. The receptors come from a woman between 40 and 55 years old in good health. Some clones in this sample may be carry-over from other donors' samples. The CDR3 runs from the conserved cysteine through the conserved F or W. The order of the fields is J gene, CDR3 length, D gene, V gene, clone size, CDR3 DNA, CDR3 protein. The D gene is left open where the match is weak. Clone size is given for some rows only: seen once, a few or many times, or a class if the clone is expanded.

TRBJ2-1 | 16 | . | TRBV7-3 | . | TGTGCCAGTGTAGCCGCCCATCCACTCTCCTACAATGAGCAGTTCTTC | CASVAAHPLSYNEQFF
TRBJ1-1 | 16 | . | TRBV6-1 | . | TGTGCCAGCAGTGATGGAAGGAGGACAGACACCACTGAAGCTTTCTTT | CASSDGRRTDTTEAFF
TRBJ2-1 | 13 | . | TRBV7-9 | . | TGTGCCAGCAGCTTAACGGGACACTATGAGCAGTTCTTC | CASSLTGHYEQFF
TRBJ2-5 | 13 | . | TRBV10-3 | . | TGTGCCATCAGACTCAGGGTTGGTGAGACCCAGTACTTC | CAIRLRVGETQYF
TRBJ2-1 | 15 | TRBD1 | TRBV6-5 | few | TGTGCCAGCAGTTCGGGACAGGTTGCCATCATCGAGCAGTTCTTC | CASSSGQVAIIEQFF
TRBJ2-7 | 17 | TRBD2 | TRBV7-2 | once | TGTGCCAGCAGCTTCCGGGGCAGCCGAGCGGGGGTCTACGAGCAGTACTTC | CASSFRGSRAGVYEQYF
TRBJ1-5 | 15 | . | TRBV19 | . | TGTGCCAGTAAAGTAGGTGACTATAGCAATCAGCCCCAGCATTTT | CASKVGDYSNQPQHF
TRBJ2-7 | 13 | TRBD2 | TRBV7-2 | . | TGTGCCAGCAGCTCTACGGGGGGCTACGAGCAGTACTTC | CASSSTGGYEQYF
TRBJ2-3 | 17 | TRBD2 | TRBV7-2 | . | TGTGCCAGCAGCTCCGGGACTAGCGGGACCTACACAGATACGCAGTATTTT | CASSSGTSGTYTDTQYF
TRBJ1-5 | 12 | . | TRBV30 | . | TGTGCCTGTGGCAGGGGCAATCAGCCCCAGCATTTT | CACGRGNQPQHF
TRBJ2-1 | 15 | TRBD2 | TRBV6-4 | many | TGTGCCAGCAGTAGCGGGACTAGCGGAAACAATGAGCAGTTCTTC | CASSSGTSGNNEQFF
TRBJ2-4 | 15 | . | TRBV25-1 | . | TGTGCCAGCAGTGAAGGGGGATTAGCCAAAAACATTCAGTACTTC | CASSEGGLAKNIQYF
TRBJ1-2 | 14 | . | TRBV27 | . | TGTGCCAGCAGTTTATACGCAGGTCCCTATGGCTACACCTTC | CASSLYAGPYGYTF
TRBJ2-3 | 14 | . | TRBV7-3 | once | TGTGCCAGCAGCTTCTACGGCCGGGCAGATACGCAGTATTTT | CASSFYGRADTQYF
TRBJ2-3 | 16 | TRBD2 | TRBV27 | few | TGTGCCAGCAGTCCGGGAGCGGGAGGGTCCACAGATACGCAGTATTTT | CASSPGAGGSTDTQYF
TRBJ1-5 | 16 | . | TRBV5-1 | . | TGCGCCAGCAGCTTGGGGGGGGACCCCGCCAATCAGCCCCAGCATTTT | CASSLGGDPANQPQHF
TRBJ2-1 | 12 | . | TRBV7-2 | few | TGTGCCAGCAGCGTCATAGGGGTTGAGCAGTTCTTC | CASSVIGVEQFF
TRBJ2-6 | 15 | . | TRBV7-9 | . | TGTGCCAGCAGCTTAGGAGCGTCTGGGGCCAACGTCCTGACTTTC | CASSLGASGANVLTF
TRBJ2-1 | 15 | . | TRBV9 | . | TGTGCCAGCAGCCCCCGACTAGACGCCGACAATGAGCAGTTCTTC | CASSPRLDADNEQFF
TRBJ2-1 | 14 | TRBD1 | TRBV5-1 | . | TGCGCCAGCAGCCATTCGGACAGGGACTATGAGCAGTTCTTC | CASSHSDRDYEQFF
TRBJ1-5 | 13 | . | TRBV10-2 | . | TGCGCCAGCAGCAGGGTTGGCAATCAGCCCCAGCATTTT | CASSRVGNQPQHF
TRBJ1-3 | 11 | . | TRBV7-9 | . | TGTGCCACCCCCTCTGGAAACACCATATATTTT | CATPSGNTIYF
TRBJ2-7 | 11 | . | TRBV4-3 | . | TGCGCCAGCGGGAGGTTCGACGAGCAGTACTTC | CASGRFDEQYF
TRBJ2-7 | 15 | TRBD2 | TRBV7-2 | . | TGTGCCAGCAGCGTTTTTAGCGGGAGGGCAGGGGAGCAGTACTTC | CASSVFSGRAGEQYF
TRBJ1-2 | 18 | . | TRBV19 | . | TGTGCCAGTAGTATAGATTCGGCGGCGGATGCCCCGGCCTATGGCTACACCTTC | CASSIDSAADAPAYGYTF
TRBJ2-7 | 18 | . | TRBV11-2 | . | TGTGCCAGCAGCTTAGAGGCGATAGCCGTCTTAAAGGCCTACGAGCAGTACTTC | CASSLEAIAVLKAYEQYF
TRBJ2-7 | 14 | TRBD2 | TRBV27 | . | TGTGCCAGCAGTGGGACTAGCGGGAGTTACGAGCAGTACTTC | CASSGTSGSYEQYF
TRBJ2-5 | 16 | TRBD2 | TRBV10-3 | . | TGTGCCATCAGTGAGTCGATACTAGCGGGGCAAGAGACCCAGTACTTC | CAISESILAGQETQYF
TRBJ2-2 | 13 | . | TRBV7-8 | . | TGTGCCAGCAGCTCACAGTTCACCGGGGAGCTGTTTTTT | CASSSQFTGELFF
TRBJ2-3 | 15 | TRBD2 | TRBV7-6 | once | TGTGCCAGCAGCTTGGCGGGAGCAAGCACAGATACGCAGTATTTT | CASSLAGASTDTQYF
TRBJ2-5 | 19 | . | TRBV4-3 | . | TGCGCCAGCAGCCAAGATTATAGTTGGAGAGGGGGGCGCGGGGAGACCCAGTACTTC | CASSQDYSWRGGRGETQYF
TRBJ2-7 | 16 | TRBD2 | TRBV4-1 | . | TGCGCCAGCAGCCAAGGTCTAACTAGCGGGAGTTACGAGCAGTACTTC | CASSQGLTSGSYEQYF
TRBJ1-5 | 13 | . | TRBV4-3 | . | TGCGCCAGCAGCCAAGAGGCGGATCAGCCCCAGCATTTT | CASSQEADQPQHF
TRBJ1-2 | 15 | TRBD1 | TRBV11-2 | . | TGTGCCAGCAGGCGCGATACAGGGGGCGCGTCTGGCTACACCTTC | CASRRDTGGASGYTF
TRBJ2-1 | 16 | . | TRBV2 | . | TGTGCCAGCAGTCGCGTCACTAACGGGGGCTACAATGAGCAGTTCTTC | CASSRVTNGGYNEQFF
TRBJ1-2 | 16 | . | TRBV4-1 | . | TGCGCCAGCAGCCAAGGGTTCAGGGAGGCTGGGCATGGCTACACCTTC | CASSQGFREAGHGYTF
TRBJ2-7 | 13 | TRBD1 | TRBV6-5 | . | TGTGCCAGCAGTTACGGGACAGGGAGCGAGCAGTACTTC | CASSYGTGSEQYF
TRBJ1-5 | 16 | . | TRBV7-2 | . | TGTGCCAGCAGCTTATTTTCATCGGGTACCAATCAGCCCCAGCATTTT | CASSLFSSGTNQPQHF
TRBJ2-7 | 15 | . | TRBV28 | . | TGTGCCAGCAGTCCTTGGACACCCCTGAACTACGAGCAGTACTTC | CASSPWTPLNYEQYF
TRBJ2-3 | 16 | . | TRBV7-3 | . | TGTGCCAGCAGCTTTCGCCCCGGGGGTGGGACAGATACGCAGTATTTT | CASSFRPGGGTDTQYF
TRBJ2-1 | 22 | TRBD2 | TRBV5-1 | . | TGCGCCAGCAGCTTGGGAAGGGGTACCGGGACTAGCGGGCCAAGCTCCTACAATGAGCAGTTCTTC | CASSLGRGTGTSGPSSYNEQFF
TRBJ2-5 | 14 | . | TRBV5-4 | few | TGTGCCAGCAGCTTGGTGGGGAACCAAGAGACCCAGTACTTC | CASSLVGNQETQYF
TRBJ2-3 | 13 | . | TRBV6-1 | . | TGTGCCAGCAGGAGGAGTGAAGTAGATACGCAGTATTTT | CASRRSEVDTQYF
TRBJ1-4 | 13 | . | TRBV25-1 | . | TGTGCCAGTCGATTCAGGACTAATGAAAAACTGTTTTTT | CASRFRTNEKLFF
TRBJ1-2 | 15 | TRBD1 | TRBV9 | once | TGTGCCAGCAGCGGGACAGGGGCCAAAAACTATGGCTACACCTTC | CASSGTGAKNYGYTF
TRBJ2-1 | 14 | TRBD2 | TRBV29-1 | . | TGCAGCGTTGTACCCCTAGCGGGAGGTTTTGAGCAGTTCTTC | CSVVPLAGGFEQFF
TRBJ1-2 | 14 | . | TRBV11-2 | once | TGTGCCAGCAGCCCAGATACAGATATCTATGGCTACACCTTC | CASSPDTDIYGYTF
TRBJ2-3 | 15 | . | TRBV7-9 | . | TGTGCCAGCATCCCGGGGGTGGCAACCACAGATACGCAGTATTTT | CASIPGVATTDTQYF
TRBJ1-5 | 16 | TRBD1 | TRBV19 | . | TGTGCCAGTAATAGGGGGACAGGCCTAAGCAATCAGCCCCAGCATTTT | CASNRGTGLSNQPQHF
TRBJ2-1 | 13 | TRBD1 | TRBV19 | . | TGTGCCAGTACCACAGGGGGACGGGGGGAGCAGTTCTTC | CASTTGGRGEQFF
TRBJ2-7 | 14 | . | TRBV10-1 | once | TGCGCCAGCAGTAGGGACCAGAGCTCCTACGAGCAGTACTTC | CASSRDQSSYEQYF
TRBJ2-7 | 16 | . | TRBV27 | . | TGTGCCAGCAGTTCGGTGGGTATTCTGGGTTCCTACGAGCAGTACTTC | CASSSVGILGSYEQYF
TRBJ1-2 | 14 | . | TRBV13 | . | TGTGCCAGCAGCGGCATCAGAGCAACGGGTGGCTACACCTTC | CASSGIRATGGYTF
TRBJ2-7 | 13 | . | TRBV5-1 | . | TGCGCCAGCAGCTTGTCAACAGGGTACGAGCAGTACTTC | CASSLSTGYEQYF
TRBJ2-7 | 16 | TRBD2 | TRBV4-3 | . | TGCGCCAGCAGCCAAGAGCTAGCGGGAGGTATCCACGAGCAGTACTTC | CASSQELAGGIHEQYF
TRBJ2-3 | 11 | . | TRBV2 | once | TGTGCCAGCCGTACGACAGATACGCGGTATTTT | CASRTTDTRYF
TRBJ1-1 | 15 | . | TRBV7-3 | once | TGTGCCAGCAGCATCGGGGGTCCCCGGAGCACTGAAGCTTTCTTT | CASSIGGPRSTEAFF
TRBJ2-7 | 14 | . | TRBV28 | many | TGTGCCAGCTCCCCGAGCAACTGGTCCTACGAGCAGTACTTC | CASSPSNWSYEQYF
TRBJ2-5 | 16 | TRBD2 | TRBV2 | . | TGTGCCAGCACTATAGGACTAGCGGGAGGGAGGGAGACCCAGTACTTC | CASTIGLAGGRETQYF